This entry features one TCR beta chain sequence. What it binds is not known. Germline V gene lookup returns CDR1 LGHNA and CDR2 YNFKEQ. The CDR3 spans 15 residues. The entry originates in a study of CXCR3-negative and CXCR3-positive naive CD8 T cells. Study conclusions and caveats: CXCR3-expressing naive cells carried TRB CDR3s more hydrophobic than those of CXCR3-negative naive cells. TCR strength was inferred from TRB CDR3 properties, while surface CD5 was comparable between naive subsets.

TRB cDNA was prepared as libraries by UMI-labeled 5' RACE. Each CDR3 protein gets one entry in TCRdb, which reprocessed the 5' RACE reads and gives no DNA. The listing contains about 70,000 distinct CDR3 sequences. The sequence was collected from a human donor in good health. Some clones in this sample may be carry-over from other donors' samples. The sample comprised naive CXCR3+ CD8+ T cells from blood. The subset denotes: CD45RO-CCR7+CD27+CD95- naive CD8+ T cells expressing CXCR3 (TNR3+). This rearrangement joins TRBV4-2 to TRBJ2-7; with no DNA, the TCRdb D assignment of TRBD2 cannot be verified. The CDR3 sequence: CASSQDIRGGNEQYF.